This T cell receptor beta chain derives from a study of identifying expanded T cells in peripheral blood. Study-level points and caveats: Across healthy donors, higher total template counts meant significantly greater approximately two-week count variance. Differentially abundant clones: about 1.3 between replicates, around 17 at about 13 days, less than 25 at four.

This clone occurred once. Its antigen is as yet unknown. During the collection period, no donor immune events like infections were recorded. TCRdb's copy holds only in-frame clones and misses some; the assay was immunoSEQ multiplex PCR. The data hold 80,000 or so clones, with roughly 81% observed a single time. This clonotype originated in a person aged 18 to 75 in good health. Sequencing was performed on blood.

The DNA of the CDR3 is TGTGCCAGCAGCTCAGGGGCCGGACAAGCCACCGGGGAGCTGTTTTTT. Its protein product is CASSSGAGQATGELFF. V gene TRBV7-6 combines with J gene TRBJ2-2; a possible D gene is TRBD1 (6 bases). Germline V gives CDR1 SGHVS, CDR2 FNYEAQ. The CDR3 sequence is 16 residues long. V was trimmed by 4 bases and J by 4 bases, leaving 16 bases between them.